Here is one T cell receptor beta chain with its context. The data originate from a study of cytomegalovirus exposure and HLA in healthy donors. Measured with immunoSEQ multiplex PCR; TCRdb has only the in-frame clones, and not every one. The sample carries about 160,000 clones, 95% to 96% recorded once. The CDR3 runs 15 residues. The ends were cut back, 3 bases at V and 7 bases at J, with 18 bases in the middle. CDR1 ENHRY and CDR2 SYGVKD come from the germline V gene. This chain joins TRBV10-3 and TRBJ1-2; D is possibly TRBD1 (5 bases). The sample consisted of PBMCs. The receptor's source is a woman younger than 35 in good health and CMV-seronegative. CDR3: CAISDIAVWQGGYTF. CDR3 bases: TGTGCCATCAGTGATATAGCAGTTTGGCAGGGTGGCTACACCTTC.